The entry below describes one TCR beta chain. This sample is drawn from a study of T cells expressing NK-cell markers. TCRdb reprocessed the 5' RACE reads and reports one entry per CDR3 protein, with no DNA. This table holds hundreds of thousands of distinct CDR3 sequences. The receptor's source is a woman aged 18 to 75 in good health. The source material was blood T cells: a sorted CD56 or NKG2C T cell subset, CD4+ or CD8+ T cells, or bulk PBMC T cells (not recorded which).

CDR3 in amino acids: CASSSLPNTEAFF. The chain uses TRBV7-2 and TRBJ1-1. Germline CDR1 and CDR2: SGHTA and FQGNSA. This CDR3 has 13 residues.